The next 3 T cell receptor beta chains were all read from a single sample in a study of blood T cell repertoires in COVID-19. Data came from immunoSEQ multiplex PCR; TCRdb stores just in-frame clones and leaves some out. In the table there are approximately 240,000 clones, approximately 80% of which are singletons. The sample was peripheral blood. The receptors were gathered from a woman aged 60-75 years who had recovered from COVID-19.

The chain carries TRBV5-4 and TRBJ2-3; 7 positions match TRBD1. This CDR3 comprises 16 residues. Germline V lookup: CDR1 SGHNT, CDR2 YYREEE (reference sequence). The ends lost 0 bases at V and 2 bases at J; junction bases unmatched: 6. DNA of the CDR3: TGTGCCAGCAGCTTGGCAGACAGGGTCTACACAGATACGCAGTATTTT. Translation: CASSLADRVYTDTQYF.

The CDR3 sequence: CASSLIQGRTEAFF. CDR3 DNA sequence: TGTGCCAGCAGTTTAATTCAGGGGCGAACTGAAGCTTTCTTT. The chain has TRBV27 and TRBJ1-1; a possible D gene is TRBD1 (6 bases). V lost 2 bases and J 5 bases, leaving 12 bases between the germline ends. The CDR3 sequence is 14 residues long. Germline V gene lookup returns CDR1 MNHEY and CDR2 SMNVEV (reference sequence).

The V call is TRBV5-5, the J call TRBJ1-2; TRBD1 aligns across 7 bases. The CDR3 runs 15 residues. Germline values: CDR1 SGHKS, CDR2 YYEKEE (reference sequence). The V segment lost 0 bases and the J segment 2 bases; nucleotides outside the gene matches: 4. The CDR3 sequence: CASSLGQGVNYGYTF. For the CDR3, the DNA is TGTGCCAGCAGCTTGGGTCAGGGGGTAAACTATGGCTACACCTTC.